This T cell receptor (beta chain) was observed in a study of blood T cells in healthy people across ages. This clonotype appeared many times. What it recognizes is unknown. Every sample yielded at least 6.5 million isolated PBMCs. Findings and limits, study-wide: It was the long-lived donors that had more naive CD4+ cells and higher diversity than aged donors.

The germline V gene encodes CDR1 SGHTA and CDR2 FQGTGA. Between the trimmed V and J ends, which lost 6 bases and 4 bases, there was a span of 19 bases. The CDR3 extends over 16 amino acids. With a J-beta primer mix and a sample-barcoded 5' primer, a second PCR ran about 7 to 12 cycles. TCRdb re-called the 5' RACE reads through MiXCR, storing one row per CDR3 protein. The data show 1.5 million to 2 million distinct CDR3 sequences, with 28% seen just once and roughly 8% held by the top ten. The clonotype comes from a woman in her thirties in good health. V and J are TRBV7-3 and TRBJ2-1; D possibly matches TRBD1 or TRBD2 (6 bases each). Sequences were obtained from blood. CDR3 sequence: CASSSRGRGTYNEQFF. As DNA, the CDR3 is TGTGCCAGCAGTTCGCGGGGCAGGGGAACTTACAATGAGCAGTTCTTC.